The entry that follows covers one T cell receptor beta chain sequence. This entry comes from a study of blood T cell repertoires in COVID-19. Sequenced by immunoSEQ multiplex PCR; TCRdb stores in-frame clones only, minus some. The sample contains about 220,000 clones, 88% of which appear only once. Participants were aged 18 to 89 years, lived in some 23 US areas, and enrolled virtually. Cohort assignment relied on participant-reported clinical history. The TCR originated in a woman aged 45-59 years with acute COVID-19. The sequenced sample was PBMCs or T cells enriched from blood (not recorded which).

The CDR3 reads CASSVDGGRAGDTQYF. Written as DNA, the CDR3 is TGTGCCAGCAGCGTAGACGGCGGGAGGGCCGGGGATACGCAGTATTTT. The chain has TRBV9 and TRBJ2-3; TRBD2 matches 9 bases. V lost 0 bases to trimming and J lost 6 bases; unmatched junction nucleotides: 8. Looked up from germline, CDR1 is SGDLS and CDR2 is YYNGEE. The CDR3 length is 16 residues. The full variable domain, its missing parts supplied by reference TRBV9 and TRBJ2-3, is DSGVTQTPKHLITATGQRVTLRCSPRSGDLSVYWYQQSLDQGLQFLIQYYNGEERAKGNILERFSAQQFPDLHSELNLSSLELGDSALYFCASSVDGGRAGDTQYFGPGTRLTVL.